The TCR beta chain described here comes from a study of OX40 agonist ivuxolimab in advanced cancers. Enrollment shut out patients with autoimmune disease history or systemic immunosuppression. This clone showed up just a few times. Generated by immunoSEQ multiplex PCR, the TCRdb table keeps only in-frame clones and is missing some. In the table there are fewer than 140,000 clones, 90% of which are singletons. The length of the CDR3 is 16 residues. The J segment lost 5 bases and the V segment lost 6 bases, leaving 13 bases of the junction unmatched. Germline V CDR1 and CDR2: SGHVS, FQNEAQ. This chain links TRBV7-8 with TRBJ2-1, with 7 bases that match TRBD1. The receptor's source is an adult with an advanced solid tumor such as melanoma, head and neck, liver or kidney cancer. The specimen was CD4+ or CD8+ T cells sorted from blood, collected in a trial of the OX40 agonist ivuxolimab. CDR3 protein: CASRKQGSTTDNEQFF. The DNA for the CDR3 is TGTGCCAGCAGGAAACAGGGGTCCACCACGGACAATGAGCAGTTCTTC.